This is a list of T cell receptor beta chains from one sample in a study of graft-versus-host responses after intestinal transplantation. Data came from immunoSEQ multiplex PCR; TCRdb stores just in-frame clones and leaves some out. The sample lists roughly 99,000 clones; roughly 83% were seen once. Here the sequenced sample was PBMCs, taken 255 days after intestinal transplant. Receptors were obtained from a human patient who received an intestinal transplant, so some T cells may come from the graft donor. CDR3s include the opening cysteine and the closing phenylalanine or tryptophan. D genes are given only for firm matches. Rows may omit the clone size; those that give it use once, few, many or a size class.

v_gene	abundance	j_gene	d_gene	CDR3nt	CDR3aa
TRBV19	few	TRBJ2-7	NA	TGTGCCAGTGGCCCTGGGGACGGCTCCTACGAGCAGTACTTC	CASGPGDGSYEQYF
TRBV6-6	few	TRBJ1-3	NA	TGTGCCAGCGGACAAGGGGGACGATGGTCTGGAAACACCATATATTTT	CASGQGGRWSGNTIYF
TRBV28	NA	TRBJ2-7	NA	TGTGCCAGCAGTGGACAGACCCAGGGGTACGAGCAGTACTTC	CASSGQTQGYEQYF
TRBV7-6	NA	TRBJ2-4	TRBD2	TGTGCCAGCAGCTTATCTAGCGGGGACATTCAGTACTTC	CASSLSSGDIQYF
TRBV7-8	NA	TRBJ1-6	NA	TGTGCCAGCAGTCCGTATGGGAGGAGCTCCTATAATTCACCCCTCCACTTT	CASSPYGRSSYNSPLHF
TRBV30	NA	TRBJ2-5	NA	TGTGCCTGGAGTGTACTCGAAGAGACCCAGTACTTC	CAWSVLEETQYF
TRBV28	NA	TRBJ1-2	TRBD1	TGTGCCAGCACCCCCCAGGGACAGGGGGCGGATGGCTACACCTTC	CASTPQGQGADGYTF
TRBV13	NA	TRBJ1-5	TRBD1	TGTGCCAGCAGCCAGGGGGCGGTTCAGCCCCAGCATTTT	CASSQGAVQPQHF
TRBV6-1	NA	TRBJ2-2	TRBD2	TGTGCCAGCAGTCTAGCGGGAGGGCCCCACGGGGAGCTGTTTTTT	CASSLAGGPHGELFF
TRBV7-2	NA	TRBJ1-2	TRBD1	TGTGCCAGCAGCCCGGGACAGGGCCTGGGCGGCTACACCTTC	CASSPGQGLGGYTF
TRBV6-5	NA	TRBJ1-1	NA	TGTGCCAGCAGCCCACTAGGGGTAATTGGGTCTGAAGCTTTCTTT	CASSPLGVIGSEAFF
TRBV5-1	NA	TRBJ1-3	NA	TGCGCCAGCAGCTCCGGGACAAGGCTTAGAAACACCATATATTTT	CASSSGTRLRNTIYF
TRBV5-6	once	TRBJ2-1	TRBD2	TGTGCCAGCAGCTTCTCTAGCGGGGACAATGAGCAGTTCTTC	CASSFSSGDNEQFF
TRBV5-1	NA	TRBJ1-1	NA	TGCGCCAGCAGCGTTGGGGTGGGTGGGGAAGGTGAAGCTTTCTTT	CASSVGVGGEGEAFF
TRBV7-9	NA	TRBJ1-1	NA	TGTGCCAGCAGCGGTCGGGTTAACACTGAAGCTTTCTTT	CASSGRVNTEAFF
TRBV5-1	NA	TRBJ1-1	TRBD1	TGCGCCAGCAGCTTGGCCGTCAACAGGGGGCAGGAGAACACTGAAGCTTTCTTT	CASSLAVNRGQENTEAFF
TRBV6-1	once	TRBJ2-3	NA	TGTGCCAGCAGTTTACTGCGGACACAGTATTTT	CASSLLRTQYF
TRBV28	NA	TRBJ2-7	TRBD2	TGTGCCAGCAGTTTACGGGGGGTCTACGAGCAGTACTTC	CASSLRGVYEQYF
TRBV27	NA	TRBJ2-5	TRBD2	TGTGCCAGCAGCCCTTTAGCGGGGGGGCAAGAGACCCAGTACTTC	CASSPLAGGQETQYF
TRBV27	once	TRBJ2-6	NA	TGTGCCAGCACTCGGGGGCGGCCTGGGGCCAACGTCCTGACTTTC	CASTRGRPGANVLTF
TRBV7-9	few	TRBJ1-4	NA	TGTGCCAGCAGCTCCAGTCTTGAAAAACTGTTTTTT	CASSSSLEKLFF
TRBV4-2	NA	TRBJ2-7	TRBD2	TGTGCCAGCAGCCTTCACGGGACTAGCGGGGGGAACTCCTACGAGCAGTACTTC	CASSLHGTSGGNSYEQYF